The 5 T cell receptor beta chains presented below share a single source sample, sequenced in a study of cytomegalovirus exposure and HLA in healthy donors. Primers: 60 Vbeta forward and 13 Jbeta reverse. Assay: immunoSEQ multiplex PCR; the TCRdb copy retains only in-frame clones and omits some. The sample carries more than 80,000 clones, over 70% recorded once. Material: PBMCs. The source is a girl under 10 years old in good health and CMV-seropositive.

This clone appeared once. The rearrangement uses TRBV27 and TRBJ2-1, with D tentatively TRBD1 (5 bases). V was shortened by 5 bases and J by 9 bases, with 17 bases between the two germline ends. This CDR3 has 14 residues. CDR1 is MNHEY and CDR2 is SMNVEV in the germline V gene (reference sequence). The CDR3 loop reads CASSRYIQVLEQFF. CDR3 nucleotide sequence: TGTGCCAGCAGTCGATACATACAGGTTCTTGAGCAGTTCTTC.

This chain links TRBV30 with TRBJ2-7; perhaps TRBD2 as D (5 bases). CDR3 length: 12 residues. V lost 5 bases, J lost 3 bases, and 11 bases lay in between. Looked up from germline, CDR1 is GTSNPN and CDR2 is SVGIG (reference sequence). The CDR3 DNA reads as TGTGCCTGGTCTAGAGGGAACTACGAGCAGTACTTC. Protein: CAWSRGNYEQYF.

The chain couples TRBV9 to TRBJ1-4; maybe TRBD1 (5 bases). The germline CDR1 and CDR2 sequences are SGDLS and YYNGEE. CDR3 length equals 13 residues. V lost 5 bases and J 1 base, leaving 6 bases between the germline ends. In nucleotides, the CDR3 is TGTGCCAGCAGTAGGGGAACTAATGAAAAACTGTTTTTT. It yields the protein CASSRGTNEKLFF. Full variable domain (outside the CDR3, taken from reference TRBV9 and TRBJ1-4): DSGVTQTPKHLITATGQRVTLRCSPRSGDLSVYWYQQSLDQGLQFLIQYYNGEERAKGNILERFSAQQFPDLHSELNLSSLELGDSALYFCASSRGTNEKLFFGSGTQLSVL.

The chain carries TRBV18 and TRBJ1-5; D is unclear. Germline assignment: CDR1 KGHSH and CDR2 LQKENI. V dropped 2 bases and J dropped 3 bases, with 5 bases sitting between them. This CDR3 comprises 13 residues. CDR3 sequence: CASSPGDNQPQHF. CDR3 DNA sequence: TGTGCCAGCTCACCAGGAGACAATCAGCCCCAGCATTTT.

The chain couples TRBV4-1 to TRBJ1-1; D not resolved. Between the trimmed V and J ends, which lost 5 bases and 8 bases, there was a span of 12 bases. CDR1 MGHRA and CDR2 YSYEKL come from the germline V gene. The CDR3 runs to 12 residues. The CDR3 reads CASSSAYEEAFF. Written as DNA, the CDR3 is TGCGCCAGCAGCTCCGCCTACGAGGAAGCTTTCTTT.